This T cell receptor beta chain was recorded in a study of tumor-infiltrating lymphocytes in localized non-small cell lung cancer (dated by TCRdb to the early 2020s). About the investigation overall: The cohort covered several histologies, both smokers and never-smokers, and patients whose samples were collected after neoadjuvant chemotherapy. Each patient contributed resected tumor tissue and uninvolved lung tissue from the same patient, described as non-adjacent to the tumor. Flow cytometry, multiplex immunofluorescence, RNA-seq, exome sequencing and proteomics were applied to the same patients as TCR sequencing, which was one of several integrated assays. In total, the ICON cohort consisted of around 140 surgical patients with localized non-small cell lung cancer who had their tumors resected. A total of over 45 patients were included in the paired tumor versus uninvolved lung comparison of immunoSEQ T-cell fraction. What the study reported, not specific to this receptor: Assay coverage varied across patients depending on available tissue quantity, so only a subset of the cohort had TCR sequencing. The TCR-derived T-cell fraction showed no difference between the flow cytometry-defined immunotypes IM1 (good prognosis) and IM2 (poor prognosis). Because different pieces of the same tissue were used for different assays, technical variation could not be separated from intratumor heterogeneity. Higher T cell infiltration in tumors than in uninvolved lung tissue was supported by TCRbeta sequencing, consistent with immunofluorescence CD3 counts.

As regards this clone: Its antigen remains unidentified. Base qualities are not at hand, and no much larger clone is one base apart.

Trimming removed 5 bases from V and 0 bases from J, leaving 14 bases between the germline ends. The CDR3 goes from the cysteine to the phenylalanine over 16 residues. The read is trimmed to its CDR3 DNA, 48 bases read in frame from base 1. CDR1 and CDR2 were assigned from the germline V gene (reference sequence) as SEHNR and FQNEAQ. The immunoSEQ assay used for TCR sequencing gave the T-cell fraction in both tumor and uninvolved lung tissue. In the original analysis: To analyze survival, patients were divided into a high T-cell fraction group (upper tertile) and a low T-cell fraction group (lower two tertiles), and the two groups were compared using a log-rank test. A signed-rank test was used to check for differences in T-cell fraction between paired tumor and uninvolved lung. Drawn from immuneACCESS, this table holds only the in-frame rearrangements with V and J called that TCRdb kept. Clones are partly lost; checked studies trace under half to an unresolved V gene and leave the rest unexplained. V, J and clone size were drawn from that table, and D and trimming were deduced from the DNA. In this sample the table shows 2,000 or so clones, around 55% of which occur a single time. The ten largest clones take up 13% of the sample.

Patient enrollment in ICON started in 2016, and the final patient was enrolled in the second half of 2018. In a subcohort of 60 to 85 patients, fresh tumor and matched uninvolved tissue were collected for in-depth immune analyses, with TCR sequencing among those analyses. No cell sorting was done, and TCR sequencing was instead run on DNA isolated from bulk tissue. The rearranged segments are TRBV7-9 and TRBJ2-1, with no confidently assigned D gene. The sequenced material came from uninvolved lung tissue not adjacent to the tumor. The receptor's source is a human donor with non-small cell lung cancer. Some clones in this sample may be carry-over from other donors' samples. The CDR3 protein: CASSPTVGSSYNEQFF. The DNA is as follows: TGTGCCAGCAGCCCTACGGTGGGATCCTCCTACAATGAGCAGTTCTTC.